Listed here is a single T cell receptor (beta chain). No antigen is known for it. The CDR3 is 13 residues long. Looked up from germline, CDR1 is SNHLY and CDR2 is FYNNEI. Trimming shortened V by 9 bases and J by 0 bases, and 11 bases separated the two germline ends. The data belong to a study of T-cell memory formation after mild COVID-19. Study-level findings and limits: CD4/CD8 balance characterized clones contracting day 15 to 85, and CD4+ skew characterized later expanders. SARS-CoV-2 specificity of second-wave clones peaking day 37 was unconfirmed. The CD4+ clones that contracted clustered mainly within CM and EM, and the CD8+ clones concentrated in EMRA. Pre-infection memory already had some responding clones, implying cross-reactive memory joined.

From the 5' RACE reads, TCRdb called clonotypes with MiXCR, one entry per CDR3 protein. The data show some 120,000 distinct CDR3 sequences, about a sixth seen once. Sequences were obtained from PBMCs or a T cell subset sorted from them (not recorded which). This sequence originates from a man aged 18-30 years who had mild COVID-19 (a few samples of this study predate the infection). Cell type and time point are not known. The gene calls are TRBV2 and TRBJ1-2; D gene ambiguous. CDR3 nucleotides: TGTGCCAGTAGGGAGTTAACTAACTATGGCTACACCTTC. It encodes CASRELTNYGYTF.